These 20 T cell receptor beta chains originate from one sample sequenced in a study of radiotherapy plus CTLA-4 blockade in lung cancer. TCRdb keeps only in-frame clones here, not all; method: immunoSEQ multiplex PCR. The sample has about 120,000 clones, just under 90% seen once. The sequences come from peripheral blood, collected from a patient treated with radiotherapy plus ipilimumab. The receptor set was obtained from a human donor with non-small cell lung cancer that progressed on radiotherapy plus ipilimumab.

The chain links TRBV5-4 to TRBJ2-1; D remains unclear. V lost 4 bases and J lost 7, with 21 bases in between. This CDR3 has 16 amino acids. Per germline, CDR1 SGHNT and CDR2 YYREEE (reference sequence). The CDR3 sequence is CASSPLSDKISNEQFF. The CDR3 bases are TGTGCCAGCAGCCCCCTGTCCGATAAGATTAGTAATGAGCAGTTCTTC.

The V call is TRBV4-1, the J call TRBJ1-1; D uncertain. The germline V gene encodes CDR1 MGHRA and CDR2 YSYEKL. The CDR3 totals 15 residues. V was cut by 0 bases and J by 2 bases, with 10 bases left in between. This CDR3 is CASSQDTAFNTEAFF. CDR3 bases: TGCGCCAGCAGCCAAGACACTGCGTTCAACACTGAAGCTTTCTTT.

V usage is TRBV14 and J usage is TRBJ2-1; D is unclear. The ends were cut back, 2 bases at V and 9 bases at J, with 11 bases in the middle. Germline CDR1 and CDR2: SGHDN and FVKESK. The CDR3 loop spans 13 amino acids. The CDR3 nucleotides read TGTGCCAGCAGCCAACGGGTTGTCGGTGAGCAGTTCTTC. This gives the protein CASSQRVVGEQFF.

This chain connects TRBV6-1 to TRBJ2-7; no reliable D call. Deletions cut 2 bases from V and 6 bases from J, with 5 bases between. Looked up from germline, CDR1 is MNHNS and CDR2 is SASEGT. The CDR3 is made up of 11 amino acids. The CDR3 sequence is CASSEIFEQYF. CDR3 DNA sequence: TGTGCCAGCAGTGAAATATTCGAGCAGTACTTC.

The chain couples TRBV5-1 to TRBJ1-2; TRBD1 aligns across 9 bases. With V trimmed by 4 bases and J by 6 bases, 7 bases remained unmatched. Looked up from germline, CDR1 is SGHRS and CDR2 is YFSETQ. This CDR3 has 14 amino acids. For the CDR3, the DNA is TGCGCCAGCAGCCCTATGGGACAGGGCGATGGCTACACCTTC. Encoded protein: CASSPMGQGDGYTF. The variable domain in full, with the rest retrieved from reference TRBV5-1 and TRBJ1-2, is KAGVTQTPRYLIKTRGQQVTLSCSPISGHRSVSWYQQTPGQGLQFLFEYFSETQRNKGNFPGRFSGRQFSNSRSEMNVSTLELGDSALYLCASSPMGQGDGYTFGSGTRLTVV.

The rearrangement uses TRBV28 and TRBJ2-2, with D perhaps matching TRBD1 (6 bases). CDR1 and CDR2 from the germline V gene are MDHEN and SYDVKM. Trimming shortened V by 4 bases and J by 0 bases, and 12 bases separated the two germline ends. This CDR3 region has 16 residues. CDR3 nucleotides: TGTGCCAGCAGTTCGACAGGTCGCGCGAACACCGGGGAGCTGTTTTTT. It yields the protein CASSSTGRANTGELFF.

The chain uses TRBV19 and TRBJ1-5, with D possibly matching TRBD1 (5 bases). The CDR3 extends over 16 amino acids. The germline gives CDR1 LNHDA, CDR2 SQIVND (reference sequence). V lost 6 bases and J lost 7, with 22 bases in between. CDR3 residues: CASSTGDARGGQPQHF. Here the CDR3 DNA reads TGTGCCAGTAGCACCGGCGATGCTCGGGGGGGACAGCCCCAGCATTTT. Supplemented by reference TRBV19 and TRBJ1-5, the full variable domain reads DGGITQSPKYLFRKEGQNVTLSCEQNLNHDAMYWYRQDPGQGLRLIYYSQIVNDFQKGDIAEGYSVSREKKESFPLTVTSAQKNPTAFYLCASSTGDARGGQPQHFGDGTRLSIL.

The V call is TRBV11-2, the J call TRBJ2-1, with D perhaps matching TRBD1 (5 bases). The germline V and J ends were trimmed by 5 bases and 6 bases, with 20 bases remaining between them. Germline V lookup: CDR1 SGHAT, CDR2 FQNNGV. This CDR3 is built from 16 residues. Written as DNA, the CDR3 is TGTGCCAGCAGCCGAGACAGAACCTCCGGGCGCAATGAGCAGTTCTTC. This sequence encodes CASSRDRTSGRNEQFF.

The rearrangement joins TRBV5-1 to TRBJ2-7; D unresolved. Trimming shortened V by 4 bases and J by 2 bases, and 1 base separated the two germline ends. The CDR3 covers 10 residues. The germline gives CDR1 SGHRS, CDR2 YFSETQ. CDR3: CASSPYEQYF. CDR3 nucleotide sequence: TGCGCCAGCAGCCCCTACGAGCAGTACTTC.

The chain joins TRBV10-3 to TRBJ2-1; 11 bases are shared with TRBD1. The CDR3 is made up of 14 amino acids. V dropped 10 bases and J dropped 10; count of bases not matched to a gene: 12. Germline V CDR1 and CDR2: ENHRY, SYGVKD. CDR3 sequence reads: CATSTGQGAGEQFF. CDR3 sequence (DNA): TGTGCCACTAGCACTGGACAGGGGGCTGGAGAGCAGTTCTTC.

This clone was observed a few times. The chain uses TRBV5-1 and TRBJ2-3; D is perhaps TRBD2 (6 bases). Germline assignment: CDR1 SGHRS and CDR2 YFSETQ. V was clipped by 6 bases and J by 0 bases, with 11 bases between them. The CDR3 is 14 amino acids. The CDR3 protein is CASNAEGSTDTQYF. For the CDR3, the DNA is TGCGCCAGCAACGCGGAGGGGAGCACAGATACGCAGTATTTT.

This clone appeared once. V and J are TRBV5-4 and TRBJ1-2, with 7 bases lining up with TRBD1. The CDR3 has 14 residues. The J segment lost 4 bases and the V segment lost 2 bases, leaving 5 bases of the junction unmatched. Germline CDR1 reads SGHNT; CDR2 reads YYREEE (reference sequence). The CDR3 spells CASSFRDSLYGYTF. The CDR3 DNA reads TGTGCCAGCAGCTTTAGGGACAGCCTCTATGGCTACACCTTC.

This chain joins TRBV7-8 and TRBJ2-5, with a weak D call TRBD2 (6 bases). This CDR3 has 17 amino acids. Germline V gene lookup returns CDR1 SGHVS and CDR2 FQNEAQ. The V gene lost 5 bases and the J gene lost 0 bases, with 19 bases spanning the gap. The CDR3, as DNA: TGTGCCAGCAGCGACGGGGCCGGAGGAGGGTACCAAGAGACCCAGTACTTC. It specifies CASSDGAGGGYQETQYF. The full variable domain, completed using reference TRBV7-8 and TRBJ2-5, is GAGVSQSPRYKVAKRGQDVALRCDPISGHVSLFWYQQALGQGPEFLTYFQNEAQLDKSGLPSDRFFAERPEGSVSTLKIQRTQQEDSAVYLCASSDGAGGGYQETQYFGPGTRLLVL.

The chain joins TRBV5-1 to TRBJ2-1; TRBD2 matches at 10 bases. J was trimmed by 8 bases and V by 4 bases; bases with no gene match: 12. The CDR3 has 16 residues. The V gene's germline CDR1 is SGHRS and CDR2 YFSETQ. The chain's CDR3 is CASSTGTSVGVDEQFF. Here the CDR3 DNA reads TGCGCCAGCAGCACCGGGACTAGCGTAGGGGTTGATGAGCAGTTCTTC.

The rearrangement joins TRBV6-1 to TRBJ2-7; 7 bases are shared with TRBD1. Trimming took 3 bases from V and 7 from J; bases not matched to a gene: 12. Germline CDR1 and CDR2: MNHNS and SASEGT. The CDR3 has 15 amino acids. The chain's CDR3 is CASSDSGQAVWEQYF. The CDR3 nucleotides are TGTGCCAGCAGTGATTCCGGACAGGCCGTATGGGAGCAGTACTTC.

This clone is a singleton in its sample. This chain joins TRBV11-3 and TRBJ1-1; D is uncertain. Germline V gene sequence: CDR1 SGHNT, CDR2 YENEEA. Between the trimmed V and J ends, which lost 1 base and 2 bases, there was a span of 8 bases. The CDR3 contains 14 residues. CDR3 in DNA: TGTGCCAGCAGCTTAGGACGGGCCAACACTGAAGCTTTCTTT. This gives the protein CASSLGRANTEAFF.

The rearrangement uses TRBV5-4 and TRBJ2-2; 9 bases align to TRBD2. J lost 7 bases, V lost 4 bases, and 5 bases had no gene match. This CDR3 spans 14 amino acids. Germline loops: CDR1 SGHNT, CDR2 YYREEE (reference sequence). CDR3 residues: CASSHKREDGELFF. The CDR3 DNA sequence: TGTGCCAGCAGCCATAAGCGGGAGGACGGGGAGCTGTTTTTT.

V usage is TRBV5-6 and J usage is TRBJ1-4; D is possibly TRBD1 (6 bases). V was clipped by 2 bases and J by 5 bases, with 10 bases between them. Germline V gene sequence: CDR1 SGHDT, CDR2 YYEEEE. This CDR3 has 14 residues. CDR3: CASSLNQGNEKLFF. In DNA, the CDR3 is TGTGCCAGCAGCTTAAATCAGGGGAATGAAAAACTGTTTTTT. Looking up the rest from reference TRBV5-6 and TRBJ1-4 gives the full variable domain: DAGVTQSPTHLIKTRGQQVTLRCSPKSGHDTVSWYQQALGQGPQFIFQYYEEEERQRGNFPDRFSGHQFPNYSSELNVNALLLGDSALYLCASSLNQGNEKLFFGSGTQLSVL.

The V and J genes are TRBV11-2 and TRBJ2-7; a weak D match, TRBD1 (5 bases). The CDR3 is 15 amino acids. The V end lost 1 base, the J end lost 6 bases, and 16 bases lay between the germline ends. Germline assignment: CDR1 SGHAT and CDR2 FQNNGV. The chain's CDR3 is CASSLVTAARGEQYF. In DNA, the CDR3 is TGTGCCAGCAGCTTAGTGACAGCCGCAAGAGGCGAGCAGTACTTC.

V is TRBV12-5 and J is TRBJ1-1; D is perhaps TRBD1 (5 bases). The CDR3 spans 12 residues. Germline V gene lookup returns CDR1 LGHNT and CDR2 FRNRAP. V was cut by 7 bases and J by 8 bases, with 14 bases left in between. The CDR3 DNA reads as TGTGCTAGTGCGTGGGGGGATGGAGAAGCTTTCTTT. Translation gives CASAWGDGEAFF.